There are many counts of the clone carrying this T cell receptor (beta chain). Its antigen is unknown. Without the conserved terminal phenylalanine or tryptophan, this CDR3 likely stems from a read error. The DNA is left out, because the CDR3 cannot be placed on it with certainty; the CDR3 is given as TCRdb lists it. The source of the sample is a study of neurological immune-mediated disorders. One entry per CDR3 protein, called by TCRdb with MiXCR from the 5' RACE reads. Among under 70,000 distinct CDR3 sequences, around 5.2% were seen once, and the ten largest hold roughly 2.8%. Study results and limitations: None of the CDR3 amino acid sequences in expanded clones turned up in more than one subject, which points to private repertoires in all groups. The multiple sclerosis repertoire cluster showed no association with any clinical or MRI feature. The authors stated that larger cohorts are needed. Falling below healthy controls, multiple sclerosis showed the least TCR clonal expansion, while HTLV-1-associated myelopathy showed the most.

CDR1 SGHAT and CDR2 FQNNGV come from the germline V gene. 13 amino acids form the CDR3, both terminal residues included. Sequencing was done on a sample of PBMCs. The chain is built from TRBV11-2 and TRBJ1-4. The TCR was taken from a woman younger than 45 with multiple sclerosis. Here the CDR3 reads CASSLEPGSDCFY.